This is a list of T cell receptor beta chains from one sample in a study of beta chain features in type 1 diabetes. Some clones are missing from TCRdb's copy, which holds only in-frame ones; the method was immunoSEQ multiplex PCR. The sample consists of some 150,000 clones, approximately 9.1% of them appearing once. Specimen: central memory CD4+ T cells from blood. All receptors derive from a woman between 25 and 40 years old with type 1 diabetes. The CDR3 runs from the conserved cysteine through the conserved F or W. Fields, in order: J gene, D gene, V gene, clone size, CDR3 DNA, CDR3 protein. A D gene is named only where the DNA matches it firmly. A row's size may be missing; if present it is once, few, many or a size class.

J: TRBJ2-5; D: -; V: TRBV29-1; size: few; DNA: TGCAGCGTTGGACCACAGGTTTTCGAGACCCAGTACTTC; CDR3: CSVGPQVFETQYF
J: TRBJ2-3; D: TRBD2; V: TRBV6-1; size: -; DNA: TGTGCCAGCACACTGGGCGGGAGGAGCACAGATACGCAGTATTTT; CDR3: CASTLGGRSTDTQYF
J: TRBJ2-1; D: TRBD2; V: TRBV7-3; size: -; DNA: TGTGCCAGCAGCACAGCCACTAGCGGTTACAATGAGCAGTTCTTC; CDR3: CASSTATSGYNEQFF
J: TRBJ2-7; D: -; V: TRBV28; size: -; DNA: TGTGCCAGCAGACACAGCTCCTACGAGCAGTACTTC; CDR3: CASRHSSYEQYF
J: TRBJ2-6; D: -; V: TRBV14; size: -; DNA: TGTGCCAGCAGCCAAGTAAACTCTGGGGCCAACGTCCTGACTTTC; CDR3: CASSQVNSGANVLTF
J: TRBJ2-5; D: -; V: TRBV11-2; size: -; DNA: TGTGCCAGCAGCTCCTCTAGGGAGGAGACCCAGTACTTC; CDR3: CASSSSREETQYF
J: TRBJ2-7; D: -; V: TRBV5-1; size: -; DNA: TGCGCCAGCAGCTTGGCGAGTGCGTACTACGAGCAGTACTTC; CDR3: CASSLASAYYEQYF
J: TRBJ2-1; D: -; V: TRBV10-3; size: -; DNA: TGTGCCATCAGGGCTGATGCCTCCTACAATGAGCAGTTCTTC; CDR3: CAIRADASYNEQFF
J: TRBJ1-1; D: TRBD1; V: TRBV7-6; size: few; DNA: TGTGCCAGCAGCCGACAGGGGAACACTGAAGCTTTCTTT; CDR3: CASSRQGNTEAFF
J: TRBJ1-5; D: -; V: TRBV29-1; size: -; DNA: TGCAGCGTTGCACAGGGAAGCAATCAGCCCCAGCATTTT; CDR3: CSVAQGSNQPQHF
J: TRBJ1-2; D: -; V: TRBV2; size: few; DNA: TGTGCCAGCATAGCGTGGGAGCCTAACTATGGCTACACCTTC; CDR3: CASIAWEPNYGYTF
J: TRBJ2-7; D: TRBD1; V: TRBV5-1; size: -; DNA: TGCGCCAGCAGCCTACACGGGACAGGTGAAAAGTACGAGCAGTACTTC; CDR3: CASSLHGTGEKYEQYF
J: TRBJ2-1; D: -; V: TRBV7-3; size: -; DNA: TGTGCCAGCAGCTTATTTCCTTCGGGAACAAATGAGCAGTTCTTC; CDR3: CASSLFPSGTNEQFF
J: TRBJ2-3; D: -; V: TRBV12-5; size: -; DNA: TGTGGCTCGGGGGCAGATACGCAGTATTTT; CDR3: CGSGADTQYF
J: TRBJ2-1; D: TRBD2; V: TRBV27; size: few; DNA: TGTGCCAGCACCCGGGGTAGCGGGAGAGACAATGAGCAGTTCTTC; CDR3: CASTRGSGRDNEQFF
J: TRBJ2-3; D: -; V: TRBV4-1; size: -; DNA: TGCGCCAGCAGCCAAGAGATCAGTCGCAAGTATTTT; CDR3: CASSQEISRKYF
J: TRBJ1-1; D: -; V: TRBV7-9; size: -; DNA: TGTGCCAGCAGCTTTCAGCAGGACACTGAAGCTTTCTTT; CDR3: CASSFQQDTEAFF
J: TRBJ2-5; D: -; V: TRBV7-9; size: few; DNA: TGTGCCAGCAGCTTAAGGCCCGGGTTTACTAGCCCGGAGACCCAGTACTTC; CDR3: CASSLRPGFTSPETQYF
J: TRBJ2-1; D: -; V: TRBV6-1; size: -; DNA: TGTGCCAGCAGCCGGAATAGCGGTGAGCAGTTCTTC; CDR3: CASSRNSGEQFF
J: TRBJ2-7; D: TRBD2; V: TRBV28; size: -; DNA: TGTGCCAGCAGCTGGACTAGCTTGAACGAGCAGTACTTC; CDR3: CASSWTSLNEQYF
J: TRBJ2-7; D: TRBD1; V: TRBV29-1; size: -; DNA: TGCAGCGTCAATTCCCCCGGGACAGGGGGCATCTACGAGCAGTACTTC; CDR3: CSVNSPGTGGIYEQYF
J: TRBJ1-2; D: -; V: TRBV27; size: -; DNA: TGTGCCAGCAGACCCACAGGGTGGGATGGCTACACCTTC; CDR3: CASRPTGWDGYTF
J: TRBJ1-2; D: -; V: TRBV19; size: -; DNA: TGTGCCAGTAGTAGTCCGGGGAATCGGGCTGGGGGCTACACCTTC; CDR3: CASSSPGNRAGGYTF
J: TRBJ2-5; D: TRBD1; V: TRBV5-4; size: -; DNA: TGTGCCAGCAGCTCCCGGGACAGTCAAGAGACCCAGTACTTC; CDR3: CASSSRDSQETQYF
J: TRBJ2-3; D: TRBD2; V: TRBV5-6; size: few; DNA: TGTGCCAGCAGCACCATCCCGACTAGCTTCACAGATACGCAGTATTTT; CDR3: CASSTIPTSFTDTQYF
J: TRBJ2-3; D: -; V: TRBV7-2; size: -; DNA: TGTGCCAGCAGCTTAGCGGTACGGGATACGCAGTATTTT; CDR3: CASSLAVRDTQYF
J: TRBJ2-2; D: TRBD2; V: TRBV9; size: few; DNA: TGTGCCAGCAGGAACCTCCCGGGGGGCACCGGGGAGCTGTTTTTT; CDR3: CASRNLPGGTGELFF
J: TRBJ1-1; D: TRBD1; V: TRBV7-6; size: -; DNA: TGTGCCAGCAGCTTAGCAGCAGGACAGGACGGCACTGAAGCTTTCTTT; CDR3: CASSLAAGQDGTEAFF
J: TRBJ2-1; D: -; V: TRBV27; size: -; DNA: TGTGCCAGCAGACGGGGGTATGAGCAGTTCTTC; CDR3: CASRRGYEQFF
J: TRBJ1-1; D: TRBD1; V: TRBV7-3; size: -; DNA: TGTGCCAGCAGAGTAGACAGGGGCTCCGCTGAAGCTTTCTTT; CDR3: CASRVDRGSAEAFF
J: TRBJ2-3; D: TRBD2; V: TRBV29-1; size: few; DNA: TGCAGCGCCGATAGACTGAGCGGGAGTTCAGATACGCAGTATTTT; CDR3: CSADRLSGSSDTQYF
J: TRBJ2-7; D: TRBD1; V: TRBV18; size: few; DNA: TGTGCCAGCTCATCTGGACAGGGGAACGGCTACGAGCAGTACTTC; CDR3: CASSSGQGNGYEQYF
J: TRBJ2-2; D: -; V: TRBV5-1; size: few; DNA: TGCGCCAGCAGCTTGGCCTCACGGGGTTACACCGGGGAGCTGTTTTTT; CDR3: CASSLASRGYTGELFF
J: TRBJ1-1; D: -; V: TRBV28; size: -; DNA: TGTGCCAGCGTCAAAACAGGGTTGACTGAAGCTTTCTTT; CDR3: CASVKTGLTEAFF
J: TRBJ1-2; D: -; V: TRBV2; size: few; DNA: TGTGCCAGCGGGGCCAGGGTTGGCTATGGCTACACCTTC; CDR3: CASGARVGYGYTF
J: TRBJ2-5; D: TRBD2; V: TRBV7-3; size: -; DNA: TGTGCCAGCAGCTTAGGGAGTAGCGGGGGTCTGGAGACCCAGTACTTC; CDR3: CASSLGSSGGLETQYF
J: TRBJ2-7; D: -; V: TRBV14; size: -; DNA: TGTGCCAGCAGCGTTCGAAGAGGGGGTACCGACGAGCAGTACTTC; CDR3: CASSVRRGGTDEQYF
J: TRBJ2-1; D: -; V: TRBV4-1; size: -; DNA: TGCGCCAGCAGCCAAGTCACAGCGGCTAGTTACAATGAGCAGTTCTTC; CDR3: CASSQVTAASYNEQFF
J: TRBJ1-2; D: -; V: TRBV2; size: few; DNA: TGTGCCAGCAGATCGGACAGAATCCTTAACTATGGCTACACCTTC; CDR3: CASRSDRILNYGYTF
J: TRBJ1-2; D: -; V: TRBV7-8; size: -; DNA: TGTGCCAGCAGCTTAGGACAGGAATATGGCTACACCTTC; CDR3: CASSLGQEYGYTF
J: TRBJ2-3; D: TRBD2; V: TRBV4-1; size: -; DNA: TGCGCCAGCAGCGAACATCTGGCGGGAGGGCTGGATACGCAGTATTTT; CDR3: CASSEHLAGGLDTQYF
J: TRBJ1-1; D: -; V: TRBV10-3; size: -; DNA: TGTGCCACGGCTTACGCAGGGGCAATGAACACTGAAGCTTTCTTT; CDR3: CATAYAGAMNTEAFF
J: TRBJ2-7; D: -; V: TRBV7-9; size: -; DNA: TGTGCCAGCAGCCTACAGGCCAGCGAGCAGTACTTC; CDR3: CASSLQASEQYF
J: TRBJ2-4; D: -; V: TRBV5-1; size: -; DNA: TGCGCCAGCAGCTCGCAGGGGAACATTCAGTACTTC; CDR3: CASSSQGNIQYF
J: TRBJ1-1; D: -; V: TRBV11-2; size: few; DNA: TGTGCCAGCAGCTTACTGACAGGCGAAAACACTGAAGCTTTCTTT; CDR3: CASSLLTGENTEAFF
J: TRBJ2-7; D: -; V: TRBV5-4; size: few; DNA: TGTGCCAGCAGCTTCTCACAGAAGGACGAGCAGTACTTC; CDR3: CASSFSQKDEQYF
J: TRBJ2-7; D: -; V: TRBV28; size: few; DNA: TGTGCCAGCAGTTTGGAGGCGATGGGCTACGAGCAGTACTTC; CDR3: CASSLEAMGYEQYF
J: TRBJ2-3; D: TRBD2; V: TRBV5-1; size: -; DNA: TGCGCCAGCAGCTTAGGACTAGCGGGAGAGGCAGATACGCAGTATTTT; CDR3: CASSLGLAGEADTQYF
J: TRBJ2-7; D: -; V: TRBV6-5; size: few; DNA: TGTGCCAGCGCTGACAGGCGGAATAACTTCGAGCAGTACTTC; CDR3: CASADRRNNFEQYF